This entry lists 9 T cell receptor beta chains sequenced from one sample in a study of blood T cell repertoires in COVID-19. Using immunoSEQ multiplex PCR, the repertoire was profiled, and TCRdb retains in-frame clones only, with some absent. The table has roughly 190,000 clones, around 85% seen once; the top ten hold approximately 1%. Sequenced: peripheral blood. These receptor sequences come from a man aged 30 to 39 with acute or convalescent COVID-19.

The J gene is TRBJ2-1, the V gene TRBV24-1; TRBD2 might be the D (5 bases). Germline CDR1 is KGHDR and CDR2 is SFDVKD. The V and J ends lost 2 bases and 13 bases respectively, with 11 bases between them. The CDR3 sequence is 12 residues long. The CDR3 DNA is TGTGCCACCAGTGATTCGAGGGAGCCTCAGTTCTTC. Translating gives CATSDSREPQFF.

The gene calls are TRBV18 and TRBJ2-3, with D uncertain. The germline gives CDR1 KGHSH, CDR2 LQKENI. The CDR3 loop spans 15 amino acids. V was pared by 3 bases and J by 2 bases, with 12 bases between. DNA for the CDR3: TGTGCCAGCTCACCGAGGAGAGAGTCCACAGATACGCAGTATTTT. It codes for CASSPRRESTDTQYF. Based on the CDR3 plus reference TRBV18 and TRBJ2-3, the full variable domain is NAGVMQNPRHLVRRRGQEARLRCSPMKGHSHVYWYRQLPEEGLKFMVYLQKENIIDESGMPKERFSAEFPKEGPSILRIQQVVRGDSAAYFCASSPRRESTDTQYFGPGTRLTVL.

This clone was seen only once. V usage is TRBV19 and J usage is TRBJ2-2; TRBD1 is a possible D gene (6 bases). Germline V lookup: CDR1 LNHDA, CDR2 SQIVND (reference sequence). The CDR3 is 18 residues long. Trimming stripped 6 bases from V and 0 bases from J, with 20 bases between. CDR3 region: CASRQRHPTGANTGELFF. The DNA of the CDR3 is TGTGCCAGTAGACAACGACACCCGACAGGAGCGAACACCGGGGAGCTGTTTTTT.

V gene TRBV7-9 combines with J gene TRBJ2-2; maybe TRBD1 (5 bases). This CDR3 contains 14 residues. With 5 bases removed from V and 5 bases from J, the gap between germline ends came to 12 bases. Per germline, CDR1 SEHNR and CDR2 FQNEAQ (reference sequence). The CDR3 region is CASSVPGWTGELFF. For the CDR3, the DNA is TGTGCCAGCAGCGTCCCAGGGTGGACCGGGGAGCTGTTTTTT.

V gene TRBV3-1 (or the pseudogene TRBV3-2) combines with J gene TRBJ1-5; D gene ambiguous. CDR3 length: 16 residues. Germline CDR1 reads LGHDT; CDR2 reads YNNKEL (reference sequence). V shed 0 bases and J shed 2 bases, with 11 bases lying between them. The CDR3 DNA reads TGTGCCAGCAGCCAAGAAGAGGCGCGGGGCAATCAGCCCCAGCATTTT. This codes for CASSQEEARGNQPQHF.

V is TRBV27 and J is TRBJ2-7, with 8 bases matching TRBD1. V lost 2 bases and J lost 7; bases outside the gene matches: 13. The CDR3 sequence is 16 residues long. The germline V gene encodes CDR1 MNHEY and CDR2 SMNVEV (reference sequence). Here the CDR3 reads CASSLRGEDRAGEQYF. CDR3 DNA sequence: TGTGCCAGCAGTTTAAGGGGCGAGGACAGGGCCGGGGAGCAGTACTTC.

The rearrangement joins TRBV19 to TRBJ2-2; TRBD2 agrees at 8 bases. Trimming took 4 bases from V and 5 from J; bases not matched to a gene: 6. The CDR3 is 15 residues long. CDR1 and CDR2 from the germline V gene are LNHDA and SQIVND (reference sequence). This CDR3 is CASSTRLASTGELFF. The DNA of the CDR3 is TGTGCCAGTAGTACTCGACTAGCGAGTACCGGGGAGCTGTTTTTT.

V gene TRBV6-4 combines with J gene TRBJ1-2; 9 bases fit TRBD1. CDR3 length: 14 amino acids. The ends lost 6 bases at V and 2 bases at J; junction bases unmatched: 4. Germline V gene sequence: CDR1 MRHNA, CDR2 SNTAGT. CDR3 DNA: TGTGCCAGCAGCTCCGGGACAGGGAACTATGGCTACACCTTC. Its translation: CASSSGTGNYGYTF.

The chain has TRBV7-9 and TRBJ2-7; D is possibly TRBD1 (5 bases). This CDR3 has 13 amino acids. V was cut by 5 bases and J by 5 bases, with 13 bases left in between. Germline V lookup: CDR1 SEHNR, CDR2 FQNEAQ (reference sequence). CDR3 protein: CASSPRGRNEQYF. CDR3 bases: TGTGCCAGCAGCCCAAGGGGAAGGAACGAGCAGTACTTC.